Listed below are T cell receptor beta chains from one sample, sequenced in a study of cytomegalovirus exposure and HLA in healthy donors. TCRdb's copy holds only in-frame clones and misses some; the assay was immunoSEQ multiplex PCR. The sample carries about 98,000 clones, around 80% recorded once. Sample: PBMCs. Receptors originate from a man between 35 and 55 years old in good health and CMV-seronegative. Both conserved end residues are part of each CDR3. D genes are given only for firm matches. The size of a clone is reported for some rows only, either as once, few or many, or as a class for expanded clones.

TRBV2	.	TRBJ1-1	once	CASRQDMNTEAFF	TGTGCCAGCCGGCAGGACATGAACACTGAAGCTTTCTTT
TRBV28	TRBD1	TRBJ1-2	.	CASSLTRRGRANYGYTF	TGTGCCAGCAGTTTAACCAGGAGGGGGCGGGCTAACTATGGCTACACCTTC
TRBV7-6	TRBD1	TRBJ1-3	.	CASSLVSGGINSGNTIYF	TGTGCCAGCAGCTTAGTTTCAGGGGGAATCAACTCTGGAAACACCATATATTTT
TRBV5-1	.	TRBJ1-5	.	CASSLQAGPGQPQHF	TGCGCCAGCAGCCTACAAGCGGGACCCGGTCAGCCCCAGCATTTT
TRBV18	.	TRBJ2-5	few	CASSPGSDRGETQYF	TGTGCCAGCTCACCGGGCAGCGATCGGGGAGAGACCCAGTACTTC
TRBV7-6	.	TRBJ1-3	.	CASSLGQGSQGVTGNTIYF	TGTGCCAGCAGCTTAGGCCAAGGGTCACAGGGAGTTACTGGAAACACCATATATTTT
TRBV7-6	.	TRBJ2-2	.	CASSLAGQGGTGELFF	TGTGCCAGCAGCTTAGCCGGGCAGGGCGGCACCGGGGAGCTGTTTTTT
TRBV5-6	.	TRBJ2-3	.	CASTLGLDTQYF	TGTGCCAGCACCCTAGGACTCGACACGCAGTATTTT
TRBV10-3	.	TRBJ2-7	.	CAISEGGGNNYEQYF	TGTGCCATCAGTGAAGGGGGCGGGAATAACTACGAGCAGTACTTC
TRBV7-9	TRBD1	TRBJ1-6	few	CASSLAPGTGIPPLHF	TGTGCCAGCAGCTTAGCCCCCGGGACAGGGATACCACCCCTCCACTTT
TRBV5-4	.	TRBJ2-2	.	CASSLLIGGSLLTGELFF	TGTGCCAGCAGCTTGTTGATAGGAGGTTCACTTCTCACCGGGGAGCTGTTTTTT
TRBV7-6	TRBD2	TRBJ2-3	.	CASSLGFLRGGTDTQYF	TGTGCCAGCAGCTTAGGTTTTTTGCGGGGGGGCACAGATACGCAGTATTTT
TRBV27	TRBD2	TRBJ2-1	.	CASSPGLSGGAGEQFF	TGTGCCAGCAGTCCCGGACTAAGCGGGGGGGCTGGGGAGCAGTTCTTC